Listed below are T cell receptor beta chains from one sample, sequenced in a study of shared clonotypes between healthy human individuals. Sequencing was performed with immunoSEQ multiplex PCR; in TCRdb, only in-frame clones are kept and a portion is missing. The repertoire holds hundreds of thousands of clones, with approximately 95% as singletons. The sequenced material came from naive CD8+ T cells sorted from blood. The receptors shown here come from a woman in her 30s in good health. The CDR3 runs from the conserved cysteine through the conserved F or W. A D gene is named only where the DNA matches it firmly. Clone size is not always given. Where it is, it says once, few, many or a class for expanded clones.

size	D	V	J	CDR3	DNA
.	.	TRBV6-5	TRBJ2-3	CASGSSATHTDTQYF	TGTGCCAGCGGGTCTAGCGCGACACACACAGATACGCAGTATTTT
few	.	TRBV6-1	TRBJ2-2	CASSEGWRTGELFF	TGTGCCAGCAGTGAAGGGTGGCGGACCGGGGAGCTGTTTTTT
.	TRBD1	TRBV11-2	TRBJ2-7	CASSLLVTGIVHEQYF	TGTGCCAGCAGCTTACTGGTGACAGGGATCGTCCACGAGCAGTACTTC
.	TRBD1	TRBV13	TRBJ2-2	CASSLAGQGFQTGELFF	TGTGCCAGCAGCTTAGCGGGACAGGGATTTCAGACCGGGGAGCTGTTTTTT
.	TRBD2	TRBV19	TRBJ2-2	CASSIEPSGRYGGELFF	TGTGCCAGTAGTATAGAGCCTAGCGGGAGATATGGCGGGGAGCTGTTTTTT
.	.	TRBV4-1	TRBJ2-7	CASSQEGYRYRGGDEQYF	TGCGCCAGCAGCCAAGAAGGCTACCGATACAGGGGGGGAGACGAGCAGTACTTC
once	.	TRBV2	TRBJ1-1	CASRIQTEAFF	TGTGCCAGCCGCATCCAGACTGAAGCTTTCTTT
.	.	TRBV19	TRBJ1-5	CASSSGGNNQPQHF	TGTGCCAGTAGTTCCGGCGGAAACAATCAGCCCCAGCATTTT
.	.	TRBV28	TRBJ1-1	CASSDFDTEAFF	TGTGCCAGCAGTGACTTTGATACTGAAGCTTTCTTT
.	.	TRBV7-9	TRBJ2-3	CASNWAESTDTQYF	TGTGCCAGCAATTGGGCCGAAAGCACAGATACGCAGTATTTT
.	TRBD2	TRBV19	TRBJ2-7	CASSSSGGSYEQYF	TGTGCCAGTAGTTCCTCGGGGGGATCCTACGAGCAGTACTTC
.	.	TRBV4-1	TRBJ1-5	CASSQGVGTSNQPQHF	TGCGCCAGCAGCCAAGGGGTGGGCACGTCCAATCAGCCCCAGCATTTT
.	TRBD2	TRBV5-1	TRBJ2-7	CASSLPTSGVSYEQYF	TGCGCCAGCAGCCTACCCACTAGCGGGGTCTCCTACGAGCAGTACTTC
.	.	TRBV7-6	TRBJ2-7	CASSLEVRTYEQYF	TGTGCCAGCAGCTTAGAAGTCAGAACCTACGAGCAGTACTTC
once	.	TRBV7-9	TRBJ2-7	CAILPDDSYEQYF	TGTGCCATCCTTCCGGACGACTCCTACGAGCAGTACTTC
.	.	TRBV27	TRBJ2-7	CASSLLGLNLHEQYF	TGTGCCAGCAGTTTATTGGGATTGAATCTACACGAGCAGTACTTC
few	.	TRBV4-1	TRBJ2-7	CASSHRQTYEQYF	TGCGCCAGCAGCCATCGACAGACATACGAGCAGTACTTC
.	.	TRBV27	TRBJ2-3	CASSFSGRTDTQYF	TGTGCCAGCAGTTTTTCAGGACGCACAGATACGCAGTATTTT
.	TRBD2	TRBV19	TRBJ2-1	CASSREVGLSSYNEQFF	TGTGCCAGTAGTCGGGAGGTTGGCCTCAGCTCCTACAATGAGCAGTTCTTC
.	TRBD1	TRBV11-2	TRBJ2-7	CASSGSGTEGYEQYF	TGTGCCAGCAGCGGAAGTGGGACAGAGGGATACGAGCAGTACTTC
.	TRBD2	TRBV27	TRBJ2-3	CASSATLARTDTQYF	TGTGCCAGCAGTGCGACACTAGCGAGGACAGATACGCAGTATTTT
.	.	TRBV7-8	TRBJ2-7	CASSPGQLYEQYF	TGTGCCAGCAGCCCAGGACAGCTTTACGAGCAGTACTTC
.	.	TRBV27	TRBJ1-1	CASTIGGRDTEAFF	TGTGCCAGCACCATCGGGGGGCGGGACACTGAAGCTTTCTTT
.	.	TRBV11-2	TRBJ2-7	CASSLGAPYEQYF	TGTGCCAGCAGCTTAGGAGCCCCCTACGAGCAGTACTTC
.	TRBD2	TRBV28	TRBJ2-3	CASSFPAGGDTDTQYF	TGTGCCAGCAGTTTTCCAGCGGGAGGGGACACAGATACGCAGTATTTT
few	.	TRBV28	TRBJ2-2	CASSLGNTGELFF	TGTGCCAGCAGTTTAGGAAACACCGGGGAGCTGTTTTTT
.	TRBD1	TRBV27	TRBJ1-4	CASSGQGAANEKLFF	TGTGCCAGCAGTGGACAGGGGGCAGCTAATGAAAAACTGTTTTTT
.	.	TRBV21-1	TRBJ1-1	CASSRQGVNTEAFF	TGTGCCAGCAGCAGACAGGGGGTGAACACTGAAGCTTTCTTT
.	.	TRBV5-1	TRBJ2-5	CASSLVPSSLETQYF	TGCGCCAGCAGCTTGGTACCTAGCTCCCTGGAGACCCAGTACTTC
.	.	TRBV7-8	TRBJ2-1	CASSSLVNEQFF	TGTGCCAGCAGCTCCCTCGTAAATGAGCAGTTCTTC
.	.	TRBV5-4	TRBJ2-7	CASSLDPSSGEQYF	TGTGCCAGCAGCTTGGATCCTAGTTCTGGCGAGCAGTACTTC
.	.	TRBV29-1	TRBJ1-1	CSAPRGTEAFF	TGCAGCGCCCCGAGGGGAACTGAAGCTTTCTTT
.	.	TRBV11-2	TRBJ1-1	CASSYISTEAFF	TGTGCCAGCAGTTACATATCCACTGAAGCTTTCTTT
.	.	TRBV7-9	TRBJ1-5	CASSLETGSNQPQHF	TGTGCCAGCAGCTTAGAGACTGGTAGCAATCAGCCCCAGCATTTT
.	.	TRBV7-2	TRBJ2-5	CASSLPQGSETQYF	TGTGCCAGCAGCTTACCACAAGGTAGTGAGACCCAGTACTTC
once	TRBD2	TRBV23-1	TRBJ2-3	CASSHRLAGVSDTQYF	TGCGCCAGCAGTCATCGACTAGCGGGAGTATCAGATACGCAGTATTTT
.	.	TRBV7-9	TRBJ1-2	CASSLGGGHNYGYTF	TGTGCCAGCAGCTTAGGGGGAGGGCACAACTATGGCTACACCTTC
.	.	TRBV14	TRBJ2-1	CASSQGDIAYNEQFF	TGTGCCAGCAGCCAGGGAGACATCGCCTACAATGAGCAGTTCTTC
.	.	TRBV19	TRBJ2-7	CASSYGSYEQYF	TGTGCCAGTTCGTACGGGAGCTACGAGCAGTACTTC
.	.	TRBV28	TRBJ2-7	CASSLVYEQYF	TGTGCCAGCAGTCTTGTTTACGAGCAGTACTTC
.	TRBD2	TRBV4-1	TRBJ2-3	CASSLLAENTDTQYF	TGCGCCAGCAGCCTACTAGCGGAAAACACAGATACGCAGTATTTT
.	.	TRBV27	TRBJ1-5	CASYLKGRTGDSNQPQHF	TGTGCCAGCTACCTGAAAGGCAGGACGGGGGATAGCAATCAGCCCCAGCATTTT